This entry lists 25 T cell receptor beta chains sequenced from one sample in a study of T cell responses to AZD1222 COVID-19 vaccine. Generated by immunoSEQ multiplex PCR, the TCRdb table keeps only in-frame clones and is missing some. The sample shows some 100,000 clones, roughly 86% of them seen only once. The sample was peripheral blood, taken on day 0 of MenACWY control vaccination. The origin of the receptors is an adult in good health.

This clone was counted ten times or more. The chain uses TRBV2 and TRBJ1-2, with D hard to call. V shed 2 bases and J shed 8 bases, with 6 bases lying between them. The germline gives CDR1 SNHLY, CDR2 FYNNEI. The CDR3 is 11 amino acids. The CDR3 loop is CASSERVGYTF. The DNA for the CDR3 is TGTGCCAGCAGTGAACGGGTGGGCTACACCTTC.

The chain couples TRBV6-5 to TRBJ1-5; no reliable D call. The CDR3 covers 12 residues. The germline V and J ends were trimmed by 4 bases and 4 bases, with 5 bases remaining between them. Per the germline V gene, CDR1 is MNHEY and CDR2 is SVGAGI. The CDR3 is CASSSQNQPQHF. CDR3 DNA sequence: TGTGCCAGCAGTTCACAGAATCAGCCCCAGCATTTT.

The V and J genes are TRBV3-1 (or the pseudogene TRBV3-2) and TRBJ1-2; D gene uncertain. This CDR3 region has 13 residues. The ends were cut back, 1 base at V and 7 bases at J, with 10 bases in the middle. CDR1 is LGHDT and CDR2 is YNNKEL in the germline V gene (reference sequence). The CDR3 DNA follows: TGTGCCAGCAGCCAAGCTGAAGGAGGTGGCTACACCTTC. Translated, it gives CASSQAEGGGYTF.

This chain connects TRBV2 to TRBJ1-1; D is possibly TRBD1 (5 bases). V lost 5 bases and J 3 bases, leaving 13 bases between the germline ends. The CDR3 consists of 14 residues. CDR1 and CDR2 from the germline V gene are SNHLY and FYNNEI. CDR3 bases: TGTGCCAGCAGTTCTAGGACGGGGGACACTGAAGCTTTCTTT. This sequence encodes CASSSRTGDTEAFF.

The J gene is TRBJ2-1, the V gene TRBV6-2 or TRBV6-3, with D maybe TRBD1 (6 bases). The ends were cut back, 5 bases at V and 1 base at J, with 12 bases in the middle. CDR3 length: 15 residues. The germline gives CDR1 MNHEY, CDR2 SVGEGT. The CDR3 protein is CASSHKGTSYNEQFF. The CDR3 nucleotides are TGTGCCAGCAGTCATAAAGGGACATCCTACAATGAGCAGTTCTTC.

The V and J genes are TRBV10-1 and TRBJ1-5; D is unclear. Deletions cut 3 bases from V and 7 bases from J, with 10 bases between. Germline values: CDR1 WNHNN, CDR2 SYGVQD (reference sequence). The CDR3 is made up of 13 amino acids. The CDR3, as DNA: TGCGCCAGCAGTGAAAGCGGCGCCCAGCCCCAGCATTTT. It yields the protein CASSESGAQPQHF.

The chain joins TRBV7-2 to TRBJ1-5; D uncertain. Germline CDR1 SGHTA, CDR2 FQGNSA. This CDR3 has 14 amino acids. Trimming took off 5 bases at V and 4 bases at J, with 12 bases between the two ends. The CDR3 region is CASSIQAANQPQHF. The CDR3 coding sequence is TGTGCCAGCAGCATCCAGGCCGCTAATCAGCCCCAGCATTTT.

The chain has TRBV2 and TRBJ1-6, with D unresolved. Germline V gene sequence: CDR1 SNHLY, CDR2 FYNNEI. The CDR3 loop spans 12 amino acids. The V end lost 7 bases, the J end lost 7 bases, and 8 bases lay between the germline ends. CDR3 sequence reads: CASKQRNSPLHF. CDR3 sequence (DNA): TGTGCCAGCAAACAGAGAAATTCACCCCTCCACTTT.

The chain has TRBV3-1 (or the pseudogene TRBV3-2) and TRBJ2-5; 7 nucleotides align to TRBD2. After removal of 1 base from V and 4 bases from J, the junction contained 6 bases not matched to a gene. Germline V gene lookup returns CDR1 LGHDT and CDR2 YNNKEL (reference sequence). The CDR3 has 15 residues. CDR3 loop: CASSQVKGGPETQYF. For the CDR3, the DNA is TGTGCCAGCAGCCAAGTAAAGGGAGGGCCAGAGACCCAGTACTTC.

The CDR3 DNA reads TGTGCCACCAGCAGAGAAGCCAGGGGAAACTATGGCTACACCTTC. Amino acid sequence: CATSREARGNYGYTF. The V call is TRBV15, the J call TRBJ1-2, with a tentative D call TRBD1 (6 bases). This CDR3 region has 15 residues. The ends were cut back, 0 bases at V and 2 bases at J, with 10 bases in the middle. Per germline, CDR1 LNHNV and CDR2 YYDKDF (reference sequence).

The gene calls are TRBV19 and TRBJ1-1; no clear D gene. Germline CDR1 and CDR2: LNHDA and SQIVND (reference sequence). The CDR3 runs to 13 residues. With 9 bases removed from V and 5 bases from J, the gap between germline ends came to 16 bases. The CDR3 sequence is CASSNQERTEAFF. The DNA for the CDR3 is TGTGCCAGCTCCAACCAGGAAAGGACTGAAGCTTTCTTT.

About this clone: The same CDR3 can be traced to other DNA sequences in this sample. The chain recombines TRBV30 with TRBJ1-2; possibly TRBD1 for D (6 bases). The CDR3 covers 13 residues. Trimming took 0 bases from V and 5 from J, leaving 10 bases between them. CDR1 and CDR2 from the germline V gene are GTSNPN and SVGIG (reference sequence). The CDR3 nucleotides read TGTGCCTGGAGTGTAGGGGGGCCGTATGGCTACACCTTC. Translated, it gives CAWSVGGPYGYTF.

The chain recombines TRBV6-2 or TRBV6-3 with TRBJ2-1; tentatively, D is TRBD2 (6 bases). Per the germline V gene, CDR1 is MNHEY and CDR2 is SVGEGT. The V and J ends lost 5 bases and 4 bases respectively, with 12 bases between them. This CDR3 contains 14 residues. The CDR3 bases are TGTGCCAGCAGTGGGGGACTTCCTTACAATGAGCAGTTCTTC. Translating gives CASSGGLPYNEQFF.

The chain has TRBV19 and TRBJ1-2, with 7 bases matching TRBD1. Germline CDR1 is LNHDA and CDR2 is SQIVND (reference sequence). The trim removed 10 bases at V and 1 base at J, leaving 15 bases unmatched. The CDR3 loop spans 16 amino acids. The CDR3 loop reads CATLSGTVRSNYGYTF. CDR3 DNA sequence: TGTGCCACCCTGAGCGGGACAGTCAGAAGTAACTATGGCTACACCTTC.

The V gene is TRBV4-1, the J gene TRBJ2-3; the match to TRBD2 covers 8 bases. The CDR3 loop spans 17 amino acids. V shed 4 bases, J shed 0 bases, and the junction held 9 bases outside the gene matches. Germline V gives CDR1 MGHRA, CDR2 YSYEKL. The CDR3 sequence: CASSRGVASGSTDTQYF. The CDR3 nucleotides are TGCGCCAGCAGCCGGGGGGTGGCTAGCGGGAGCACAGATACGCAGTATTTT.

The rearrangement joins TRBV29-1 to TRBJ1-1, with 10 nucleotides matching TRBD1. CDR1 is SQVTM and CDR2 is ANQGSEA in the germline V gene. The CDR3 consists of 13 residues. J lost 10 bases, V lost 5 bases, and 10 bases had no gene match. The DNA for the CDR3 is TGCAGCGTTTCCCCGGACAGGGGGAGACGAGCTTTCTTT. This sequence encodes CSVSPDRGRRAFF. The whole variable domain, remainder taken from reference TRBV29-1 and TRBJ1-1, is SAVISQKPSRDICQRGTSLTIQCQVDSQVTMMFWYRQQPGQSLTLIATANQGSEATYESGFVIDKFPISRPNLTFSTLTVSNMSPEDSSIYLCSVSPDRGRRAFFGQGTRLTVV.

The chain combines TRBV19 with TRBJ2-3, with TRBD2 identical over 8 bases. This CDR3 is 14 amino acids long. Germline V gene lookup returns CDR1 LNHDA and CDR2 SQIVND (reference sequence). The J segment lost 4 bases and the V segment lost 7 bases, leaving 7 bases of the junction unmatched. The CDR3 here is CASTGTRNSDTQYF. DNA of the CDR3: TGTGCCAGTACCGGGACTAGGAACTCAGATACGCAGTATTTT.

V usage is TRBV19 and J usage is TRBJ2-7; D ambiguous. This CDR3 contains 14 residues. Trimming shortened V by 5 bases and J by 0 bases, and 11 bases separated the two germline ends. Germline loops: CDR1 LNHDA, CDR2 SQIVND (reference sequence). CDR3: CASSPPGGSYEQYF. For the CDR3, the DNA is TGTGCCAGTAGTCCCCCCGGCGGCTCCTACGAGCAGTACTTC.

The rearrangement links TRBV5-1 to TRBJ2-3; unclear D gene. This CDR3 is 17 amino acids long. Germline V gene sequence: CDR1 SGHRS, CDR2 YFSETQ. V lost 1 base, J lost 2 bases, and 17 bases lay in between. CDR3 amino acids: CASSLSIGVPNTDTQYF. CDR3 in DNA: TGCGCCAGCAGCTTGAGCATCGGCGTCCCAAACACAGATACGCAGTATTTT.

The chain combines TRBV24-1 with TRBJ2-2; perhaps TRBD1 as D (5 bases). This CDR3 is built from 18 residues. Germline loops: CDR1 KGHDR, CDR2 SFDVKD. V was pared by 3 bases and J by 1 base, with 17 bases between. The CDR3 region is CATSDGPRWGRNTGELFF. As DNA, the CDR3 is TGTGCCACCAGTGATGGACCGAGGTGGGGCCGGAACACCGGGGAGCTGTTTTTT.

The chain uses TRBV19 and TRBJ2-5; D gene ambiguous. Germline V gene data show CDR1 as LNHDA and CDR2 as SQIVND (reference sequence). CDR3 length: 12 residues. Between the trimmed V and J ends, which lost 4 bases and 6 bases, there was a span of 9 bases. The DNA for the CDR3 is TGTGCCAGTAGTACCCTTGGACAGACCCAGTACTTC. Residues: CASSTLGQTQYF. The full variable domain, its missing parts supplied by reference TRBV19 and TRBJ2-5, is DGGITQSPKYLFRKEGQNVTLSCEQNLNHDAMYWYRQDPGQGLRLIYYSQIVNDFQKGDIAEGYSVSREKKESFPLTVTSAQKNPTAFYLCASSTLGQTQYFGPGTRLLVL.

The rearrangement uses TRBV24-1 and TRBJ2-1; 7 bases are shared with TRBD1. V gave up 3 bases and J gave up 8 bases; unmatched junction bases: 12. The CDR3 length is 16 residues. CDR1 is KGHDR and CDR2 is SFDVKD in the germline V gene. The CDR3: CATSDPKGARWYEQFF. The CDR3 nucleotides are TGTGCCACCAGTGATCCCAAGGGGGCGAGGTGGTATGAGCAGTTCTTC.

The chain combines TRBV12-3 or TRBV12-4 with TRBJ2-7, with a weak D call TRBD1 (5 bases). Deletions cut 6 bases from V and 5 bases from J, with 8 bases between. The CDR3 length is 11 residues. The CDR3 reads CASSWGDEQYF. CDR3 DNA: TGTGCCAGCAGCTGGGGCGACGAGCAGTACTTC.

The chain uses TRBV5-4 and TRBJ1-1, with unresolved D. V was pared by 0 bases and J by 1 base, with 4 bases between. The length of the CDR3 is 13 residues. The germline CDR1 and CDR2 sequences are SGHNT and YYREEE (reference sequence). The CDR3 sequence is CASSLAGNTEAFF. The CDR3 DNA sequence: TGTGCCAGCAGCTTGGCGGGGAACACTGAAGCTTTCTTT.

The chain has TRBV19 and TRBJ2-5, with 12 bases lining up with TRBD2. V trimming: 6 bases; J trimming: 4 bases; junction bases outside the gene matches: 9. The CDR3 is made up of 16 amino acids. The germline V gene encodes CDR1 LNHDA and CDR2 SQIVND (reference sequence). The CDR3 nucleotides are TGTGCCAGTAGCGACCGGGCTAGCGGGGGGGCAGAGACCCAGTACTTC. It yields the protein CASSDRASGGAETQYF.